This T cell receptor beta chain came from a study of blood T cells in healthy people across ages. The use of a sample-barcoded 5' primer and a J-beta primer mix characterized a second PCR of roughly 6 to 11 cycles. From the 5' RACE reads, TCRdb called clonotypes with MiXCR, one entry per CDR3 protein. The sample yields about 1.6 million distinct CDR3 sequences, almost 35% seen once. CDR1 is SNHLY, CDR2 FYNNEI, per germline. This CDR3 spans 14 amino acids. Trimming pared 5 bases from V and 3 bases from J, leaving 13 bases between. The rearrangement uses TRBV2 and TRBJ1-1; D gene ambiguous. Source material: blood. This clonotype was obtained from a woman in her twenties or thirties in good health. The CDR3 reads CASSLSVGYTEAFF. The DNA for the CDR3 is TGTGCCAGCAGTCTCTCGGTCGGCTACACTGAAGCTTTCTTT.